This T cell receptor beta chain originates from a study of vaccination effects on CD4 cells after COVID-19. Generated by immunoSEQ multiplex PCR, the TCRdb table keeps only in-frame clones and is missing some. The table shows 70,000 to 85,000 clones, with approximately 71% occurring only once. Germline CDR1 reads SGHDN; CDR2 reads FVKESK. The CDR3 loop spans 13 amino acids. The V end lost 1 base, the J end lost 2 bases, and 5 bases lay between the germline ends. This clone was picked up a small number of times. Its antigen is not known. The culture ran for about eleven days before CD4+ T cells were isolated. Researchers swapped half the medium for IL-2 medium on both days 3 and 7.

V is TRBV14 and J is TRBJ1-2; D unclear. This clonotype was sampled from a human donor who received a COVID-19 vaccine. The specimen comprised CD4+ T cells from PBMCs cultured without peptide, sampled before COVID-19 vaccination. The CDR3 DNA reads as TGTGCCAGCAGCCAAGCCAGAAACTATGGCTACACCTTC. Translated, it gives CASSQARNYGYTF.